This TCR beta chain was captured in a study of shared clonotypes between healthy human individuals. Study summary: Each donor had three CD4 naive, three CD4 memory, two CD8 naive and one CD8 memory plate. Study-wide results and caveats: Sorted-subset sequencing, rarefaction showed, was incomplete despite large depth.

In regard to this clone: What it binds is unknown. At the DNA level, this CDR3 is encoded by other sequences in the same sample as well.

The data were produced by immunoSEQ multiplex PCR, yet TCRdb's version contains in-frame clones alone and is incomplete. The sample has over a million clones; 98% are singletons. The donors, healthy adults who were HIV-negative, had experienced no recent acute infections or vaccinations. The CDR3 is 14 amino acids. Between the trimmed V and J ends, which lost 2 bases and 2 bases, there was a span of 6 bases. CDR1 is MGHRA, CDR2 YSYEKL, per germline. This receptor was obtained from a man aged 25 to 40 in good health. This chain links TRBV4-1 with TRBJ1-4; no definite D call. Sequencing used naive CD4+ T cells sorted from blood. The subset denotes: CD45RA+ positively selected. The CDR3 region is CASSQRATNEKLFF. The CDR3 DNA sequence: TGCGCCAGCAGCCAAAGGGCGACTAATGAAAAACTGTTTTTT.